This T cell receptor beta chain was sequenced for a study of T cells expressing NK-cell markers. The wider study: HCMV seropositivity marked seven of the eight sequenced donors; one was seronegative. The study's findings and limits: These clonotypes additionally ranked first within the CD3+CD56-NKG2C+ fraction of several donors. Certain NKG2C+ T cell clones were expanded, and their HCMV specificity remained unclear.

Germline values: CDR1 LGHNA, CDR2 YNFKEQ. The CDR3 totals 17 residues. cDNA encoding TCR beta was synthesized via 5'RACE template switching incorporating UMIs. TCRdb processed the 5' RACE reads again and assigns one entry to each CDR3 protein, with no DNA. The sample has about 540,000 distinct CDR3 sequences. Of note for this clonotype: Its antigen is currently unknown.

This TCR was sampled from a man between 18 and 29 years old in good health. Sequencing was done on a sample of blood T cells: a sorted CD56 or NKG2C T cell subset, CD4+ or CD8+ T cells, or bulk PBMC T cells (not recorded which). V usage is TRBV4-2 and J usage is TRBJ1-1; TCRdb's D gene call, TRBD1, goes unchecked for lack of DNA. The CDR3 region is CASSQDGDRDWNTEAFF.